These T cell receptor beta chains were read from a single sample in a study of early T cells in non-severe SARS-CoV-2 infection. TCRdb called the 5' RACE reads again in MiXCR, with one record for every CDR3 protein. This table has about 67,000 distinct CDR3 sequences, roughly 12% appearing once. The sequenced material came from whole blood. These receptors all stem from an adult who was a healthcare worker with PCR-confirmed SARS-CoV-2 infection or an uninfected control (not recorded which). CDR3s include the opening cysteine and the closing phenylalanine or tryptophan. The D gene is left open where the match is weak.

V gene | D gene | CDR3 protein
TRBV19 | . | CASSIDPGLSYNEQFF
TRBV6-1 | . | CASSEAGDTGELFF
TRBV7-2 | . | CASSLGAGVSPLHF
TRBV6-5 | TRBD2 | CASSTATSGYNEQFF
TRBV2 | . | CASRGRPMAGANYGYTF
TRBV20-1 | . | CSARGGSQDTIYF
TRBV7-2 | . | CASSLAVETTEAFF
TRBV25-1 | TRBD1 | CASSRRDRGREKLFF
TRBV11-2 | . | CASSLARANEKLFF
TRBV4-1 | TRBD1 | CASSPAGQGLIGELFF
TRBV19 | . | CASMGYEKLFF
TRBV21-1 | . | CASSKGRGEKEKLFF
TRBV28 | TRBD1 | CASSSTGSDSPLHF
TRBV19 | . | CASSIAGASYNEQFF
TRBV18 | TRBD2 | CASSPRLAGGKDEQFF
TRBV12-3/TRBV12-4 | . | CASRNTRGTGELFF
TRBV5-1 | . | CASSLGHTINYGYTF
TRBV10-2 | . | CASSEYRQPQHF
TRBV29-1 | TRBD1 | CSAPGAGGEQYF
TRBV6-6 | TRBD1 | CASTGTGHQPQHF
TRBV12-3/TRBV12-4 | . | CASSHRDASSYEQYF
TRBV5-5 | TRBD1 | CASSLQGQASSGNTIYF
TRBV6-2/TRBV6-3 | TRBD2 | CASSYGLAENIQYF
TRBV30 | TRBD2 | CAWGIIAGAGNEQFF
TRBV20-1 | . | CSARAAGRNSPLHF
TRBV7-6 | . | CASSLGQIYEQYF
TRBV7-9 | TRBD1 | CASSLQGAVGNEQFF
TRBV11-1 | TRBD1 | CASSGMVNRGQTYEQYF
TRBV7-9 | . | CASQGLEGEQFF
TRBV12-3/TRBV12-4 | TRBD2 | CASSTGLAGEWSYNEQFF
TRBV20-1 | TRBD1 | CSARSPDRDTEAFF
TRBV6-5 | . | CATKPGAVDTQYF
TRBV10-1 | TRBD2 | CASSPGLAGPYNEQFF
TRBV10-3 | . | CAISPPPSSYEQYF
TRBV19 | TRBD1 | CASRDRGSQETQYF
TRBV30 | . | CAWTGAVLSNTGELFF
TRBV3-1 | TRBD2 | CASSSLKTSTYEQYF
TRBV7-6 | TRBD2 | CASSLAGGMKFF
TRBV5-4 | TRBD2 | CASSYAPGLAGGETQYF
TRBV20-1 | . | CSSTGELNTEAFF
TRBV11-2 | . | CASSRDMTEHYGYTF
TRBV2 | . | CASSEAAVPETQYF
TRBV7-3 | TRBD1 | CASSPNRGSDTEAFF
TRBV6-6 | . | CASRIGSGSTDTQYF
TRBV6-6 | TRBD1 | CASSRRTGSEKLFF
TRBV11-2 | . | CASSLTYPDRLRISYEQYF
TRBV11-2 | . | CASSLFPPSAPYNEQFF
TRBV19 | TRBD1 | CASSMVTGGIPEQYF
TRBV5-1 | TRBD1 | CASSQSTGNNQPQHF
TRBV6-2/TRBV6-3 | TRBD2 | CASRAGTSGSNEQFF
TRBV23-1 | TRBD2 | CASSPIRTSSSTDTQYF
TRBV7-9 | . | CASSCDVQRVQETQYF
TRBV3-1 | . | CASSQDWGATDTQYF
TRBV5-1 | . | CASSLGESGDTQYF